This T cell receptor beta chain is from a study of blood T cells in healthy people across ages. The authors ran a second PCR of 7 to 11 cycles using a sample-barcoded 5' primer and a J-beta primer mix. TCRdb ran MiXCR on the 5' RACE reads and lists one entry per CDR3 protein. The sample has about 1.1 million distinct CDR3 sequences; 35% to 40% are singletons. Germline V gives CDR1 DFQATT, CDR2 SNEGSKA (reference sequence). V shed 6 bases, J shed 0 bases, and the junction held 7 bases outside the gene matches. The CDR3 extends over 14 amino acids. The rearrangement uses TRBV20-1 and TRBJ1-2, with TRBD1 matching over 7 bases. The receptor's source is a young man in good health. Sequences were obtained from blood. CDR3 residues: CSAVRDSTNYGYTF. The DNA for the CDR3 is TGCAGTGCCGTAAGGGACAGCACTAACTATGGCTACACCTTC.